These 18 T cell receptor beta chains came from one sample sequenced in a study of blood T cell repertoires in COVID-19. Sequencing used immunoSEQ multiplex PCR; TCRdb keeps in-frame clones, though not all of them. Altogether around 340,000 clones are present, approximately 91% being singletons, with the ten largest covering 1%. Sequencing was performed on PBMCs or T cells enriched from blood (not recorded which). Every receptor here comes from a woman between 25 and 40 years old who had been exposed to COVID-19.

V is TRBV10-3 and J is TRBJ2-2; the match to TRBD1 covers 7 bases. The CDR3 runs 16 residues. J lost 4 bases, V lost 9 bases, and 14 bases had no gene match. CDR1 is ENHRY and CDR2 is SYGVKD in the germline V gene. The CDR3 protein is CAMTQDRDRITGELFF. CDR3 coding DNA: TGTGCCATGACCCAGGACCGGGACAGAATCACCGGGGAGCTGTTTTTT.

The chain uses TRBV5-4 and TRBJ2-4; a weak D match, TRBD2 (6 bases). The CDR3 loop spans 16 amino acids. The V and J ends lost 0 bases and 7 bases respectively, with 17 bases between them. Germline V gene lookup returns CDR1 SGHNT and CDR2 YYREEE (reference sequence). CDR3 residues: CASSLAGSVSGNIQYF. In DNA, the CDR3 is TGTGCCAGCAGCTTGGCCGGGTCAGTGAGCGGGAACATTCAGTACTTC. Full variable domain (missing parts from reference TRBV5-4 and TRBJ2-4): ETGVTQSPTHLIKTRGQQVTLRCSSQSGHNTVSWYQQALGQGPQFIFQYYREEENGRGNFPPRFSGLQFPNYSSELNVNALELDDSALYLCASSLAGSVSGNIQYFGAGTRLSVL.

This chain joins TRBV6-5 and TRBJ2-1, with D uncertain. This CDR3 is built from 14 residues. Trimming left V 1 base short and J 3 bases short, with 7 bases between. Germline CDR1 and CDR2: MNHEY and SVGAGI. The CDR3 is CASSYYSLYNEQFF. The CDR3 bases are TGTGCCAGCAGTTACTACAGCCTCTACAATGAGCAGTTCTTC.

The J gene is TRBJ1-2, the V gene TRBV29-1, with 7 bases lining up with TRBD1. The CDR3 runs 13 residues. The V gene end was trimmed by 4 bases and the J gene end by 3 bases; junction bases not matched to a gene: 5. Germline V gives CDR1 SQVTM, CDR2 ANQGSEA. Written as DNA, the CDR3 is TGCAGCGTTGGAACCGGGACAGACTATGGCTACACCTTC. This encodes CSVGTGTDYGYTF.

Written as DNA, the CDR3 is TGTGCCAGCGCGGGCCCGGGTTTCCAAGAGACCCAGTACTTC. This encodes CASAGPGFQETQYF. This chain links TRBV7-9 with TRBJ2-5; D might be TRBD2 (5 bases). V was shortened by 8 bases and J by 1 base, with 14 bases between the two germline ends. From germline, CDR1 is SEHNR and CDR2 FQNEAQ (reference sequence). The CDR3 is made up of 14 amino acids. Looking up the rest from reference TRBV7-9 and TRBJ2-5 gives the full variable domain: DTGVSQNPRHKITKRGQNVTFRCDPISEHNRLYWYRQTLGQGPEFLTYFQNEAQLEKSRLLSDRFSAERPKGSFSTLEIQRTEQGDSAMYLCASAGPGFQETQYFGPGTRLLVL.

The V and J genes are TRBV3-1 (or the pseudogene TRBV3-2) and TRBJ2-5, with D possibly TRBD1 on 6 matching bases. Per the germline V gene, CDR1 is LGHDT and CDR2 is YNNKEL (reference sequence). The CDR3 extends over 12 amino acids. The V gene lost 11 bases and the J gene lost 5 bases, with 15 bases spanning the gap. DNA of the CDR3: TGTGCCGCTCAGACCAGGGGCGAGACCCAGTACTTC. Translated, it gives CAAQTRGETQYF.

The CDR3 loop reads CASSFGTGADEQYF. The CDR3 coding sequence is TGCGCCAGCAGCTTCGGGACAGGGGCGGACGAGCAGTACTTC. The chain couples TRBV5-1 to TRBJ2-7, with TRBD1 identical over 10 bases. J lost 5 bases, V lost 2 bases, and 4 bases had no gene match. CDR3 length: 14 residues. Germline CDR1 and CDR2: SGHRS and YFSETQ.

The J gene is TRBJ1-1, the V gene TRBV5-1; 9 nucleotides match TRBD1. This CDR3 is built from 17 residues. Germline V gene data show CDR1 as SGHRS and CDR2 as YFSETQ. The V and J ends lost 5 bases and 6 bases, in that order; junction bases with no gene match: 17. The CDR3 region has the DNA TGCGCCAGCAGGGGAGGGGGATCGGGACAGGGATTCTCTGAAGCTTTCTTT. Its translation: CASRGGGSGQGFSEAFF.

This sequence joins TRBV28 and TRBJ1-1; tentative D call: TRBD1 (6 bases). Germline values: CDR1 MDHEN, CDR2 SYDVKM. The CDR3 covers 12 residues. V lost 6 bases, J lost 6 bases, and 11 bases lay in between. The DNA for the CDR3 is TGTGCCAGCAGGCCAGGGGTGGCTGAAGCTTTCTTT. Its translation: CASRPGVAEAFF. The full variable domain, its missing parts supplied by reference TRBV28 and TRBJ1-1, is DVKVTQSSRYLVKRTGEKVFLECVQDMDHENMFWYRQDPGLGLRLIYFSYDVKMKEKGDIPEGYSVSREKKERFSLILESASTNQTSMYLCASRPGVAEAFFGQGTRLTVV.

The CDR3 DNA reads as TGTGCCAGCAGCGAGGGGGAAGAGACCCAGTACTTC. Its translation: CASSEGEETQYF. V gene TRBV7-2 combines with J gene TRBJ2-5, with D possibly TRBD1 on 6 matching bases. The V end lost 5 bases, the J end lost 3 bases, and 7 bases lay between the germline ends. Germline V gene sequence: CDR1 SGHTA, CDR2 FQGNSA. The CDR3 is 12 residues long.

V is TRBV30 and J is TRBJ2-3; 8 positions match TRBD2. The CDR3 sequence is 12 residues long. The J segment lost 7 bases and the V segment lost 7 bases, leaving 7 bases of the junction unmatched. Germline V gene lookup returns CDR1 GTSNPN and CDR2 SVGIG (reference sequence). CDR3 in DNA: TGTGCCTCCGGGAGGGGATTGAATACGCAGTATTTT. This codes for CASGRGLNTQYF.

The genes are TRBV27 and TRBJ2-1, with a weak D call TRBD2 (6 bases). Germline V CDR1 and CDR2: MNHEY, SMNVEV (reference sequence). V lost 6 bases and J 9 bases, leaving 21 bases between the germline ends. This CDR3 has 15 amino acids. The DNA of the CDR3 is TGTGCCAGCAGCCTCCTGACGGGAGTCAGCGGTGAGCAGTTCTTC. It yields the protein CASSLLTGVSGEQFF.

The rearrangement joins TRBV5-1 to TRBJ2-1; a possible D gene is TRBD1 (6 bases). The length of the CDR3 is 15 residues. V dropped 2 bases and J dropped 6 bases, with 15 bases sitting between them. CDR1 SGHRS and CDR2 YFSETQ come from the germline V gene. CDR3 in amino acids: CASSFLRDISNEQFF. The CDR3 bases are TGCGCCAGCAGCTTCCTTCGGGACATCTCCAATGAGCAGTTCTTC.

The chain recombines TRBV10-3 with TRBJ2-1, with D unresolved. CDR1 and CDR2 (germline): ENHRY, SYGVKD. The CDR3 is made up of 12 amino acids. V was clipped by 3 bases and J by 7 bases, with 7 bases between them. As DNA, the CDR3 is TGTGCCATCAGTGACTCAGGTAATGAGCAGTTCTTC. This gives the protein CAISDSGNEQFF.

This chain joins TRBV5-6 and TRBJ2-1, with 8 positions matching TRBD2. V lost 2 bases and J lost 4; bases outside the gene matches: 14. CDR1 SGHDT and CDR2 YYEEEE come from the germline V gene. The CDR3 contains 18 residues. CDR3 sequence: CASSFTSGRSTLYNEQFF. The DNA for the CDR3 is TGTGCCAGCAGCTTCACTAGCGGCCGATCCACGCTATACAATGAGCAGTTCTTC.

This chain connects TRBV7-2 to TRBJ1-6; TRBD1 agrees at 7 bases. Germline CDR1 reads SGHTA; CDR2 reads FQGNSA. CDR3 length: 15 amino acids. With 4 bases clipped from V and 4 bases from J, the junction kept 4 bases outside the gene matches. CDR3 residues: CASSSRTGYNSPLHF. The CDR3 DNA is TGTGCCAGCAGCTCAAGGACAGGTTATAATTCACCCCTCCACTTT.

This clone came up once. CDR3 DNA sequence: TGTGCCAGCAGTTTATCCGGGACAGGGGGCCCCTACAATGAGCAGTTCTTC. As protein: CASSLSGTGGPYNEQFF. V is TRBV27 and J is TRBJ2-1; 12 nucleotides line up with TRBD1. Trimming took 0 bases from V and 2 from J; bases not matched to a gene: 2. Germline CDR1 and CDR2: MNHEY and SMNVEV (reference sequence). This CDR3 has 17 amino acids.

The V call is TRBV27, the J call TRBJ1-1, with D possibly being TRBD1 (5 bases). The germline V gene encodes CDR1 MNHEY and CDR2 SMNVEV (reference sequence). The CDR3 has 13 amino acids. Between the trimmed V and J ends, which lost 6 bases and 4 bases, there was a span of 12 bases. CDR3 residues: CASRVSGGTEAFF. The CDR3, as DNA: TGTGCCAGCAGAGTCAGCGGGGGCACTGAAGCTTTCTTT.